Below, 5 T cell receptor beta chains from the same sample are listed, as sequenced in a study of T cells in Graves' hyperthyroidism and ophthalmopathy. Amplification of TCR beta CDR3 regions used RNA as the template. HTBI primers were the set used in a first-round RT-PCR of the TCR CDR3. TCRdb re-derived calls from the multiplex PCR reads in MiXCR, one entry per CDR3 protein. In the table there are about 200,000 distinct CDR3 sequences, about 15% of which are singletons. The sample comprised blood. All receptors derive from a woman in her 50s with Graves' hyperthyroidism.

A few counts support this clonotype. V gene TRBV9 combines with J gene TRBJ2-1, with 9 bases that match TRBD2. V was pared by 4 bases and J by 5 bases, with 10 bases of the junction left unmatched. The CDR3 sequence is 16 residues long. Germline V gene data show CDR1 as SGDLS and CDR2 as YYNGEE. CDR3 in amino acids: CASSPRGSGSNNEQFF. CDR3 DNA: TGTGCCAGCAGCCCACGAGGTAGCGGGAGTAACAATGAGCAGTTCTTC.

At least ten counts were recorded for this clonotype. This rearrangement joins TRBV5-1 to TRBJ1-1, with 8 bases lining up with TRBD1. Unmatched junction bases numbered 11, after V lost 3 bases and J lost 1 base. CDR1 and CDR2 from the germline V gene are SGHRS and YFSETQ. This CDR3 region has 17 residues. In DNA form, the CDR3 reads TGCGCCAGCAGCTCGGGGACAGGACACCCGACGAACACTGAAGCTTTCTTT. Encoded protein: CASSSGTGHPTNTEAFF.

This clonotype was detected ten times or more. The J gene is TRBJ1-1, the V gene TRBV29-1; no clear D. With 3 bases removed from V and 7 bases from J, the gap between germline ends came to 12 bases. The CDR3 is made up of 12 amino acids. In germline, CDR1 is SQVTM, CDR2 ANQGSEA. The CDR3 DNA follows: TGCAGCGTTGATGATAGGGCGGGTGAAGCTTTCTTT. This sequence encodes CSVDDRAGEAFF.

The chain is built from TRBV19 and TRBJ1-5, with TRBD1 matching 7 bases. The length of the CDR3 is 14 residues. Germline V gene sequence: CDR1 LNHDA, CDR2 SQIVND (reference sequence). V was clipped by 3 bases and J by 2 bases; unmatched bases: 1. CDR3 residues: CASSIGTGNQPQHF. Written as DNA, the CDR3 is TGTGCCAGTAGTATCGGGACAGGCAATCAGCCCCAGCATTTT.

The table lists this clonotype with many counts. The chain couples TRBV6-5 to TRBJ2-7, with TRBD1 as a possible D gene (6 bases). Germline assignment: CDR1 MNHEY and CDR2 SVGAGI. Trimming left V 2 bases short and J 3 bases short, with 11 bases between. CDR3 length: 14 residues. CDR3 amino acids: CASSYGQSSYEQYF. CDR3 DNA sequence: TGTGCCAGCAGTTACGGACAGAGTAGCTACGAGCAGTACTTC.